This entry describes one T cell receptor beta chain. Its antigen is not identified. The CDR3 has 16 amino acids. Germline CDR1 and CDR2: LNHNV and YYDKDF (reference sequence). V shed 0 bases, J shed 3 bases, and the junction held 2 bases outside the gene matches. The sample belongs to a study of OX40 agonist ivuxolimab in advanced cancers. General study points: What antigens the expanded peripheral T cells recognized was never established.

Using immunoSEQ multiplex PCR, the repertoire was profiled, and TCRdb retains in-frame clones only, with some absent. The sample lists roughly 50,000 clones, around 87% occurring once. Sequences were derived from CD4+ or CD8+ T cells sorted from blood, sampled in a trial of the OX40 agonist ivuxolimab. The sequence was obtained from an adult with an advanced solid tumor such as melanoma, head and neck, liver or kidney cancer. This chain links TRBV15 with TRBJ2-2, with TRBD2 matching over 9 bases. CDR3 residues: CATSREASGDTGELFF. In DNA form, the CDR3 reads TGTGCCACCAGCAGAGAGGCTAGCGGGGACACCGGGGAGCTGTTTTTT.